Listed below are T cell receptor beta chains from one sample, sequenced in a study of molecular identifiers for immune sequencing clone quantification. One entry per CDR3 protein results from TCRdb running MiXCR on the PCR reads. The data show some 580,000 distinct CDR3 sequences, about 25% seen once. The sample comprised naive CD8+ T cells from blood, with Jurkat cell RNA spiked in. The receptors come from a human donor in good health. Some libraries in this study had Jurkat cell RNA spiked in. CDR3s include the opening cysteine and the closing phenylalanine or tryptophan. Fields, in order: V gene, J gene, clone size, D gene, CDR3 DNA, CDR3 protein. D genes are given only for firm matches. Size is stated for part of the rows, as once, few or many counts, or as a class when the clone is expanded.

>TRBV27|TRBJ1-1|-|-
TGTGCCAGCAGTTTATCGGTACTTACTGAAGCTTTCTTT
CASSLSVLTEAFF
>TRBV6-5|TRBJ2-5|many|-
TGTGCCAGCAGTTCCCCTAGAGAGACCCAGTACTTC
CASSSPRETQYF
>TRBV6-5|TRBJ2-7|-|TRBD1
TGTGCCAGCAGTTTAAGAACAGGGGAGTCCTACGAGCAGTACTTC
CASSLRTGESYEQYF
>TRBV19|TRBJ1-1|-|-
TGTGCCAGTATAATGGGGACGCTGAACACTGAAGCTTTCTTT
CASIMGTLNTEAFF
>TRBV4-3|TRBJ2-5|-|TRBD1
TGCGCCAGCAGCCAGGGACAGGGGTACACGGAGACCCAGTACTTC
CASSQGQGYTETQYF
>TRBV20-1|TRBJ2-7|-|-
TGCAGTGCTAGAGCGGGCCTCGGGCCCCTATACGAGCAGTACTTC
CSARAGLGPLYEQYF
>TRBV7-9|TRBJ1-1|many|TRBD1
TGTGCCAGCAGACGATCCCGACAGGGGCCCCCGAACACTGAAGCTTTCTTT
CASRRSRQGPPNTEAFF
>TRBV7-9|TRBJ1-1|-|-
TGTGCCAGCAGCTCATCAGTGGGCAGGCGAACTGAAGCTCTCTTT
CASSSSVGRRTEALF
>TRBV24-1|TRBJ2-7|-|-
TGTGCCACCAGTGATTTGAGGGGAGAGCAGTACTTC
CATSDLRGEQYF
>TRBV7-9|TRBJ1-1|few|-
TGTGCCAGCAGCGGTCGGCAGGGAATGAACACTGAAGCTTTCTTT
CASSGRQGMNTEAFF
>TRBV19|TRBJ1-6|many|-
TGTGCCAGTAGCCCCCCCGGGAATTCACCCCTCCACTTT
CASSPPGNSPLHF